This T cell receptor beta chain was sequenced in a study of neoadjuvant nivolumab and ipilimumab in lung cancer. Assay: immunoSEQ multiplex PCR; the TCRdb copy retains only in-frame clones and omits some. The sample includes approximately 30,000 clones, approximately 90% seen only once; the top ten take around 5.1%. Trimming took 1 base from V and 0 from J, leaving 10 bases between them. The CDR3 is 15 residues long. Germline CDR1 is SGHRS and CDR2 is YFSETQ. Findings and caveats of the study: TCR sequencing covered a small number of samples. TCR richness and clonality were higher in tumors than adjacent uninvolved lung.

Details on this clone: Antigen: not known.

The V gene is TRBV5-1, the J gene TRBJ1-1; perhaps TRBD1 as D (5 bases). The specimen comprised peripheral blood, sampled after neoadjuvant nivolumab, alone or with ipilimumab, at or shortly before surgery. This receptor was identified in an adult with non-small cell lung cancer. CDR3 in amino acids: CASSLTGVLNTEAFF. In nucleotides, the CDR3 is TGCGCCAGCAGCTTGACGGGGGTGTTGAACACTGAAGCTTTCTTT.